These 26 T cell receptor beta chains came from one sample sequenced in a study of spatial heterogeneity in lung cancer. Study results and caveats: Tumor mutation count correlated with how many alpha and beta TCRs expanded intratumorally.

Documented time point: sample taken at primary tumor resection. These TCRs' antigens remain unknown. TCRdb reprocessed the 5' RACE reads via MiXCR and lists one record per CDR3 protein. The table shows 13,000 or so distinct CDR3 sequences, with 5.6% occurring only once. Sequencing was performed on lung tumor tissue, taken at surgery. The receptors were gathered from a female donor with early-stage non-small cell lung cancer.

This clonotype occurred many times. This beta chain appears as a stray read in a library generated for alpha chains; its size is not informative. The gene calls are TRBV7-9 and TRBJ2-7, with D perhaps assigned TRBD1 or TRBD2 (5 bases each). From germline, CDR1 is SEHNR and CDR2 FQNEAQ (reference sequence). V was pared by 4 bases and J by 12 bases, with 16 bases between. The CDR3 totals 12 residues. In DNA, the CDR3 is TGTGCCAGCAGCTCCGCGAGGGACCCTGGGTACTTC. It specifies CASSSARDPGYF.

This clonotype has a handful of counts. The size of this beta chain means little, since it is a stray read in a library made for alpha chains. The rearrangement joins TRBV27 to TRBJ2-1, with 7 bases identical to TRBD1. Germline V lookup: CDR1 MNHEY, CDR2 SMNVEV (reference sequence). This CDR3 is 15 amino acids long. V was clipped by 6 bases and J by 8 bases; unmatched bases: 13. CDR3 sequence reads: CASSRTGPDRDEQFF. For the CDR3, the DNA is TGTGCCAGCAGCCGAACCGGGCCCGACAGGGATGAGCAGTTCTTC.

The sample holds many counts of this clonotype. This beta chain lies outside the target of a library built for alpha chains; its clone size means little. The CDR3 sequence is CASTKRGQGNRNYGYTF. The CDR3 bases are TGTGCCAGCACTAAAAGGGGACAGGGCAACCGTAACTATGGCTACACCTTC. The chain joins TRBV28 to TRBJ1-2, with TRBD1 identical over 9 bases. V was clipped by 7 bases and J by 1 base; unmatched bases: 13. In germline, CDR1 is MDHEN, CDR2 SYDVKM. The CDR3 contains 17 residues.

This clonotype was recorded many times. In a library made to pick up alpha chains, this beta chain is a stray read with a size that means little. The V and J genes are TRBV7-2 and TRBJ2-5; 9 bases map to TRBD2. Looked up from germline, CDR1 is SGHTA and CDR2 is FQGNSA. The CDR3 length is 14 residues. Trimming cost V 5 bases and J 4 bases; bases outside gene matches: 5. The CDR3 spells CASSRGLASETQYF. In DNA form, the CDR3 reads TGTGCCAGCAGCCGTGGACTAGCGTCAGAGACCCAGTACTTC. The full variable domain, rest sourced from reference TRBV7-2 and TRBJ2-5, is GAGVSQSPSNKVTEKGKDVELRCDPISGHTALYWYRQSLGQGLEFLIYFQGNSAPDKSGLPSDRFSAERTGGSVSTLTIQRTQQEDSAVYLCASSRGLASETQYFGPGTRLLVL.

This clonotype was detected many times. The library was designed around alpha chains, so this beta chain is a stray read whose abundance carries little weight. The chain is built from TRBV7-3 and TRBJ2-2; a weak D match, TRBD1 (5 bases). Trimming took off 2 bases at V and 4 bases at J, with 14 bases between the two ends. This CDR3 comprises 16 residues. CDR1 and CDR2 from the germline V gene are SGHTA and FQGTGA. In DNA form, the CDR3 reads TGTGCCAGCAGCTTACAGGGCAGCGCGGTCACCGGGGAGCTGTTTTTT. It translates to CASSLQGSAVTGELFF.

This clonotype appeared many times. This beta chain is an off-target read within a library intended for alpha chains, so its frequency means little. V and J are TRBV4-2 and TRBJ2-7, with 8 bases aligning to TRBD1. After removal of 3 bases from V and 3 bases from J, the junction contained 7 bases not matched to a gene. This CDR3 contains 15 residues. Germline CDR1 and CDR2: LGHNA and YNFKEQ. CDR3: CASSQRTGSHYEQYF. Here the CDR3 DNA reads TGTGCCAGCAGCCAGAGGACAGGGTCACACTACGAGCAGTACTTC.

This clonotype was seen many times. As an off-target read in a library built for alpha chains, this beta chain has a frequency of little significance. The V and J genes are TRBV20-1 and TRBJ1-1, with D unclear. V was trimmed by 6 bases and J by 2 bases, leaving 10 bases between them. CDR3 length equals 12 residues. CDR1 is DFQATT and CDR2 is SNEGSKA in the germline V gene (reference sequence). As DNA, the CDR3 is TGCAGTGCCCCAGCCCGTAACACTGAAGCTTTCTTT. Translated, it gives CSAPARNTEAFF.

Details on this clonotype: This beta chain turned up in a library designed for alpha chains; as an off-target read, its abundance says little. CDR3 nucleotides: TGTGCCAGCAGCCCCTTGCGGACTAACACCGGGGAGCTGTTTTTT. Residues: CASSPLRTNTGELFF. J is TRBJ2-2 and V is TRBV11-2; weak D call: TRBD2 (5 bases). Germline CDR1 and CDR2: SGHAT and FQNNGV. This CDR3 has 15 residues. Between the trimmed V and J ends, which lost 5 bases and 2 bases, there was a span of 12 bases.

This clonotype was seen repeatedly, ten times or more. This beta chain was picked up by a library intended for alpha chains and is off target, so its count carries little meaning. The chain employs TRBV9 and TRBJ2-5, with no clear D. CDR1 is SGDLS and CDR2 is YYNGEE in the germline V gene. The V and J ends lost 2 bases and 2 bases respectively, with 13 bases between them. The CDR3 is made up of 15 amino acids. The CDR3 reads CASSVRNRPQETQYF. DNA of the CDR3: TGTGCCAGCAGCGTCCGAAACCGGCCTCAAGAGACCCAGTACTTC.

A word on this clonotype: Since it is a stray read in a library aimed at alpha chains, this beta chain has a size that is not meaningful. The chain recombines TRBV7-2 with TRBJ2-7; 9 bases are a match to TRBD2. J gave up 4 bases and V 0 bases, and 10 bases lay outside the gene matches. CDR1 and CDR2 (germline): SGHTA, FQGNSA. The CDR3 has 17 amino acids. CDR3 in amino acids: CASSLAAAGGFWYEQYF. CDR3 bases: TGTGCCAGCAGCTTAGCAGCGGCGGGAGGGTTCTGGTACGAGCAGTACTTC.

On this clonotype itself: This beta chain is an off-target read within a library intended for alpha chains, so its frequency means little. The chain links TRBV11-2 to TRBJ2-1, with 7 bases fitting TRBD1. The CDR3 length is 14 residues. Germline V lookup: CDR1 SGHAT, CDR2 FQNNGV. Unmatched junction bases numbered 4, after V lost 3 bases and J lost 5 bases. For the CDR3, the DNA is TGTGCCAGCAGCTTGGGACAGTTCAACAATGAGCAGTTCTTC. Encoded protein: CASSLGQFNNEQFF.

This clonotype was observed at least ten times. This beta chain was picked up by a library intended for alpha chains and is off target, so its count carries little meaning. DNA of the CDR3: TGCGCCAGCAGCTTGGCCGGAGGATCCTACGAGCAGTACTTC. Its translation: CASSLAGGSYEQYF. The V gene is TRBV5-1, the J gene TRBJ2-7; tentative D call: TRBD2 (5 bases). Trimming stripped 0 bases from V and 1 base from J, with 8 bases between. The CDR3 extends over 14 amino acids. The germline CDR1 and CDR2 sequences are SGHRS and YFSETQ.

In its sample, this clonotype was seen many times. Within a library made for alpha chains, this beta chain is off target, and its count is uninformative. The chain links TRBV20-1 to TRBJ1-5; D perhaps matches TRBD1 (6 bases). This CDR3 contains 14 residues. Germline assignment: CDR1 DFQATT and CDR2 SNEGSKA (reference sequence). Deletions cut 3 bases from V and 7 bases from J, with 16 bases between. DNA for the CDR3: TGCAGTGCTAGCCTCCGGGACACCGCGCAGCCCCAGCATTTT. This translates into CSASLRDTAQPQHF.

In its sample, this clonotype was seen many times. Being off target in a library aimed at alpha chains, this beta chain has a size of little meaning. V and J are TRBV12-3 or TRBV12-4 and TRBJ1-6; D ambiguous. With 4 bases removed from V and 9 bases from J, the gap between germline ends came to 10 bases. The CDR3 is made up of 13 amino acids. CDR3 nucleotide sequence: TGTGCCAGCAGTTCCAGACACGCTTCACCCCTCCACTTT. Encoded protein: CASSSRHASPLHF.

This clonotype was picked up many times. The size of this beta chain means little, since it is a stray read in a library made for alpha chains. V usage is TRBV11-2 and J usage is TRBJ1-2; 7 bases map to TRBD1. Germline trimming cut 5 bases from V and 0 bases from J; bases unmatched to any gene: 6. Per germline, CDR1 SGHAT and CDR2 FQNNGV. This CDR3 comprises 15 residues. CDR3 nucleotides: TGTGCCAGCAGCAAAACAGGGGAAGCTAACTATGGCTACACCTTC. Its protein product is CASSKTGEANYGYTF.

This clonotype has at least ten counts. Since the library was made to target alpha chains, this beta chain is a stray read and its abundance is not meaningful. This sequence joins TRBV7-8 and TRBJ2-5; D tentatively fits TRBD1 or TRBD2 (6 bases each). This CDR3 has 17 residues. Germline CDR1 reads SGHVS; CDR2 reads FQNEAQ. V was shortened by 3 bases and J by 3 bases, with 20 bases between the two germline ends. CDR3 DNA: TGTGCCAGCAGCTTTCGTACGGGGGCCTCGGGGGAAGAGACCCAGTACTTC. It yields the protein CASSFRTGASGEETQYF.

Points on this clonotype: This beta chain slipped into a library made for alpha chains as a stray read, so its size is not meaningful. The chain joins TRBV5-1 to TRBJ2-3, with 9 positions matching TRBD1. V trimming: 7 bases; J trimming: 1 base; junction bases outside the gene matches: 10. This CDR3 comprises 16 residues. The germline V gene encodes CDR1 SGHRS and CDR2 YFSETQ. CDR3 coding DNA: TGCGCCAGCCGGGACAGGGATCTAGGGGGCACAGATACGCAGTATTTT. Its translation: CASRDRDLGGTDTQYF.

This clonotype was recorded at least ten times. The library was prepared for alpha chains; this beta chain is a stray read, so its frequency means little. The gene calls are TRBV20-1 and TRBJ2-1, with D tentatively TRBD2 (6 bases). This CDR3 is built from 13 residues. With 1 base removed from V and 5 bases from J, the gap between germline ends came to 9 bases. The germline CDR1 and CDR2 sequences are DFQATT and SNEGSKA (reference sequence). The CDR3 sequence: CSARVAANNEQFF. The CDR3 bases are TGCAGTGCTAGAGTAGCGGCTAACAATGAGCAGTTCTTC.

This clonotype was detected ten times or more. This beta chain slipped into a library made for alpha chains as a stray read, so its size is not meaningful. The chain employs TRBV5-1 and TRBJ2-5; D is tentatively TRBD1 or TRBD2 (7 bases each). The CDR3 runs 12 residues. Per the germline V gene, CDR1 is SGHRS and CDR2 is YFSETQ. Trimming stripped 6 bases from V and 12 bases from J, with 18 bases between. The CDR3 sequence: CASTEPGGEKYF. The CDR3 nucleotides are TGCGCCAGCACCGAGCCAGGGGGGGAAAAGTACTTC.

This clonotype appeared many times. This beta chain lies outside the target of a library built for alpha chains; its clone size means little. This sequence joins TRBV4-3 and TRBJ1-6; 9 nucleotides line up with TRBD1. V lost 4 bases to trimming and J lost 4 bases; unmatched junction nucleotides: 20. The germline CDR1 and CDR2 sequences are LGHNA and YSLEER. The length of the CDR3 is 21 residues. CDR3 protein: CASSPVAVGQGFSLYNSPLHF. The DNA for the CDR3 is TGCGCCAGCAGCCCAGTAGCTGTAGGACAGGGGTTTTCTCTATATAATTCACCCCTCCACTTT.

Points on this clonotype: Since the library was made to target alpha chains, this beta chain is a stray read and its abundance is not meaningful. CDR3 sequence: CSARKTSGIYNEQFF. The CDR3 bases are TGCAGTGCTAGAAAGACTAGCGGGATATACAATGAGCAGTTCTTC. The V gene is TRBV20-1, the J gene TRBJ2-1; 11 bases fit TRBD2. CDR1 and CDR2 from the germline V gene are DFQATT and SNEGSKA (reference sequence). J was trimmed by 4 bases and V by 2 bases; bases with no gene match: 4. The CDR3 consists of 15 residues.

In this sample, this clonotype turned up many times. This beta chain slipped into a library made for alpha chains as a stray read, so its size is not meaningful. The genes are TRBV18 and TRBJ1-2; D unclear. Germline V lookup: CDR1 KGHSH, CDR2 LQKENI. The V gene lost 2 bases and the J gene lost 7 bases, with 14 bases spanning the gap. This CDR3 region has 14 residues. The CDR3 nucleotides read TGTGCCAGCTCACCATTTACGGTCGGTGGTGGCTACACCTTC. Amino acid sequence: CASSPFTVGGGYTF.

Within the sample, this clonotype is medium-sized. A library made for alpha chains picked up this beta chain off target, so its size means little. This chain links TRBV20-1 with TRBJ2-7; unclear D gene. Germline CDR1 DFQATT, CDR2 SNEGSKA (reference sequence). The CDR3 is made up of 15 amino acids. Trimming took off 5 bases at V and 1 base at J, with 18 bases between the two ends. CDR3: CSAPNRITGSYEQYF. CDR3 sequence (DNA): TGCAGTGCTCCAAACCGGATTACTGGGTCCTACGAGCAGTACTTC.

For this clonotype: Being off target in a library aimed at alpha chains, this beta chain has a size of little meaning. This rearrangement joins TRBV18 to TRBJ1-4; D gene uncertain. In germline, CDR1 is KGHSH, CDR2 LQKENI. The CDR3 consists of 16 residues. V lost 2 bases and J lost 0, with 10 bases in between. CDR3 protein: CASSPLDPATNEKLFF. The CDR3 DNA is TGTGCCAGCTCACCATTGGACCCTGCAACTAATGAAAAACTGTTTTTT.

This clonotype was picked up many times. Little can be read into the size of this beta chain, an off-target read in a library designed for alpha chains. V is TRBV6-1 and J is TRBJ1-4, with a weak D call TRBD1 (6 bases). Germline loops: CDR1 MNHNS, CDR2 SASEGT. The V end was cut by 8 bases, the J end by 10 bases, with 11 bases between. The CDR3 is 11 amino acids. The CDR3 bases are TGTGCCAGCCATAGGGGGGGAAAACTGTTTTTT. It specifies CASHRGGKLFF.

By share of the sample, this clonotype is medium-sized. This beta chain represents an off-target read in a library built for alpha chains; its size is of limited meaning. The chain has TRBV5-4 and TRBJ2-5; maybe TRBD1 (5 bases). V was clipped by 4 bases and J by 5 bases, with 12 bases between them. The CDR3 is 13 amino acids. CDR1 and CDR2 from the germline V gene are SGHNT and YYREEE (reference sequence). CDR3 nucleotide sequence: TGTGCCAGCAGCCGTGGACACGGGGAGACCCAGTACTTC. This codes for CASSRGHGETQYF.